This T cell receptor (beta chain) was sequenced for a study of glioma-infiltrating T cells. This clonotype was detected ten times or more. The iRepertoire nested amplicon-rescue multiplex PCR amplified TCR alpha and beta CDR3s from RNA. TCRdb used MiXCR to reprocess the multiplex PCR reads, holding one entry per CDR3 protein. The sample lists more than 90,000 distinct CDR3 sequences, approximately 39% occurring once. Sequenced material: glioma tissue, nonneoplastic brain tissue, or PBMCs (not recorded which). This TCR derives from a human donor with low-grade glioma or glioblastoma, undergoing nonglioma brain surgery, or in good health (not recorded which).

CDR3 sequence: CASSFAGTDNQPQHF. CDR3 in DNA: TGTGCCAGCAGCTTTGCCGGGACAGATAATCAGCCCCAGCATTTT. The gene calls are TRBV7-2 and TRBJ1-5; 7 bases agree with TRBD1. The CDR3 length is 15 residues. Germline lookup yields CDR1 SGHTA and CDR2 FQGNSA. Trimming took 3 bases from V and 4 from J; bases not matched to a gene: 6.